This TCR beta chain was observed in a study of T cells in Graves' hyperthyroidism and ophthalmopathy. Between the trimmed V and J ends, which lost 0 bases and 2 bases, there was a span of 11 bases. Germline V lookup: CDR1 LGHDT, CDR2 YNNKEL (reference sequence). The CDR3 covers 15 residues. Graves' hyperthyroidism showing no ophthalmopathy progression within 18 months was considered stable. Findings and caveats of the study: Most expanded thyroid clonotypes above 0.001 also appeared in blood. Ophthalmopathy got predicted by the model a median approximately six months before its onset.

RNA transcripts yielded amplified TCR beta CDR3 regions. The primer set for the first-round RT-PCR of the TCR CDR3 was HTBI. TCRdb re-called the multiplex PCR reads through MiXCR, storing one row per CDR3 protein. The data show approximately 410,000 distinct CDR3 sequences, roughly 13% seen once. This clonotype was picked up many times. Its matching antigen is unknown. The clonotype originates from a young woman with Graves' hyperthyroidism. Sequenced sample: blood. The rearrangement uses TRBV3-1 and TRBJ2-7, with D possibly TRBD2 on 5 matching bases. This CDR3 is CASSQDSGRPYEQYF. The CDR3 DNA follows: TGTGCCAGCAGCCAAGATTCGGGGAGACCCTACGAGCAGTACTTC.